The sequence of this T cell receptor (beta chain) was determined in a study of shared T cell receptors in the human thymus. This CDR3 contains 14 residues. Germline V gene lookup returns CDR1 MNHEY and CDR2 SMNVEV (reference sequence). The J segment lost 6 bases and the V segment lost 8 bases, leaving 12 bases of the junction unmatched. This table comes from immunoSEQ multiplex PCR, and its TCRdb copy is limited to in-frame clones, with some not included. The sample lists 700,000 to 750,000 clones; approximately 85% were seen once. This sample also appeared in a second study, on human thymus T cells. From that paper: Infants served as donors; they were healthy and Finnish and were having corrective surgery for congenital heart defects. Thymus tissue for the work was resected from patients undergoing corrective heart surgery. Related research examined unrelated individuals and reported that their thymic repertoires overlapped highly.

V usage is TRBV27 and J usage is TRBJ1-2, with TRBD1 identical over 7 bases. The TCR was taken from a girl in the first two years of life with a congenital heart defect. The source material was thymocytes. CDR3 protein: CASRPRDRSDGYTF. CDR3 bases: TGTGCCAGCCGGCCCCGGGACAGATCTGATGGCTACACCTTC.